This TCR beta chain emerged from a study of patients and donors after allogeneic stem cell transplantation. TCRdb independently ran MiXCR on the RT-PCR reads; one entry per CDR3 protein. The sample has approximately 250,000 distinct CDR3 sequences; less than 15% are singletons. This clonotype turned up a few times. Looked up from germline, CDR1 is LGHDT and CDR2 is YNNKEL (reference sequence). V lost 5 bases to trimming and J lost 4 bases; unmatched junction nucleotides: 5. The CDR3 loop spans 14 amino acids. The source of this sequence is a human donor who was either an allogeneic HSCT recipient or a stem cell or donor lymphocyte infusion donor (not recorded which). It is not recorded whose cells these are; they may come from a transplant donor. Sequencing was done on a sample of blood, either unsorted or a sorted T cell fraction (not recorded which). The chain is built from TRBV3-1 and TRBJ1-2, with 9 bases lining up with TRBD1. The CDR3 reads CASSGQGKAYGYTF. Written as DNA, the CDR3 is TGTGCCAGCAGCGGACAGGGGAAGGCCTATGGCTACACCTTC.